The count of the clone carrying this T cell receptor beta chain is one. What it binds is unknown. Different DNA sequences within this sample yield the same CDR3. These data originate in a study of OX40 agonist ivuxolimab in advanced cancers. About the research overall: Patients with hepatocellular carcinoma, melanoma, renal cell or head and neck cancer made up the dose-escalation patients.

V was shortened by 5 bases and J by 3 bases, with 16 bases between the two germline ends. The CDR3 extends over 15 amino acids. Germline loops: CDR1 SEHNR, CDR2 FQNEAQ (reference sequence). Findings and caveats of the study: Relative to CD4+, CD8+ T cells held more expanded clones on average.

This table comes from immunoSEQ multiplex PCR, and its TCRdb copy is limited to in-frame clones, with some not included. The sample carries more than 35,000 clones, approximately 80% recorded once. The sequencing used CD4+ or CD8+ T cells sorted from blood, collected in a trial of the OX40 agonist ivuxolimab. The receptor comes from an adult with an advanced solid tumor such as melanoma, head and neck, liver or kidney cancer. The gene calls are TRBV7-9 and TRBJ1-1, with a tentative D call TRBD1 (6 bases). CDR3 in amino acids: CASSPWGGGDTEAFF. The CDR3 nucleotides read TGTGCCAGCAGCCCCTGGGGGGGCGGCGACACTGAAGCTTTCTTT.